The 15 T cell receptor beta chains presented below share a single source sample, sequenced in a study of T-cell reconstitution after alpha-beta-depleted transplantation in children. The library targeted TCRbeta and was prepared with unique molecular identifiers. TCRdb redid the calling of the PCR reads with MiXCR, one entry per CDR3 protein. Counted here are approximately 520,000 distinct CDR3 sequences, around 10% occurring once; the ten biggest clones make up about 14%. Sample: PBMCs, mostly from graft donor cells, taken 180 days after TCRalphabeta/CD19-depleted stem cell transplant. These receptors were obtained from a female patient between 2 and 15 years old who had a stem cell transplant for aplastic anemia, so the T cells may come from the graft donor.

The rearrangement links TRBV12-3 or TRBV12-4 to TRBJ2-7, with 11 bases lining up with TRBD1. V lost 3 bases to trimming and J lost 4 bases; unmatched junction nucleotides: 2. This CDR3 contains 14 residues. CDR3 sequence reads: CASSFGTGGYEQYF. The CDR3 DNA reads as TGTGCCAGCAGTTTTGGGACAGGGGGATACGAGCAGTACTTC.

This clonotype turned up a few times. The chain is built from TRBV3-1 and TRBJ2-7, with TRBD1 identical over 8 bases. CDR1 is LGHDT and CDR2 is YNNKEL in the germline V gene (reference sequence). V trimming: 0 bases; J trimming: 2 bases; junction bases outside the gene matches: 6. The CDR3 contains 16 residues. The CDR3, as DNA: TGTGCCAGCAGCCAAGATCCGGGACAGGTCCCCTACGAGCAGTACTTC. Translated, it gives CASSQDPGQVPYEQYF.

This rearrangement joins TRBV4-3 to TRBJ1-4; 8 bases align to TRBD1. CDR1 is LGHNA, CDR2 YSLEER, per germline. Trimming removed 0 bases from V and 4 bases from J; junction bases left unmatched: 28. This CDR3 is built from 24 residues. The CDR3 here is CASSQDNFRSLRQGMNRDNEKLFF. The CDR3 DNA sequence: TGCGCCAGCAGCCAAGATAATTTTAGGTCGCTGAGACAGGGGATGAATCGGGATAATGAAAAACTGTTTTTT.

The rearrangement uses TRBV29-1 and TRBJ2-3; 11 positions match TRBD1. The CDR3 loop spans 17 amino acids. CDR1 SQVTM and CDR2 ANQGSEA come from the germline V gene. V lost 0 bases to trimming and J lost 1 base; unmatched junction nucleotides: 6. In DNA, the CDR3 is TGCAGCGTTGAAGAGGTGAGGACAGGGGGCGGCACAGATACGCAGTATTTT. This codes for CSVEEVRTGGGTDTQYF.

This clonotype was seen a handful of times. The V gene is TRBV10-2, the J gene TRBJ2-1; possible D gene TRBD1, 5 bases. The CDR3 spans 14 residues. V was shortened by 4 bases and J by 6 bases, with 13 bases between the two germline ends. Germline loops: CDR1 WSHSY, CDR2 SAAADI. CDR3 in amino acids: CASSVLQVFNEQFF. In DNA form, the CDR3 reads TGCGCCAGCAGTGTGTTACAGGTCTTCAATGAGCAGTTCTTC.

The gene calls are TRBV3-1 and TRBJ2-5, with 13 bases lining up with TRBD2. V dropped 3 bases and J dropped 7; count of bases not matched to a gene: 17. The CDR3 loop spans 19 amino acids. CDR1 is LGHDT, CDR2 YNNKEL, per germline (reference sequence). CDR3: CASSQVVPLGLAGSGTQYF. The DNA of the CDR3 is TGTGCCAGCAGCCAGGTGGTCCCGTTGGGACTAGCGGGATCCGGGACCCAGTACTTC.

This clonotype occurred many times. The genes are TRBV7-9 and TRBJ2-7; 12 bases fit TRBD2. Germline V gene sequence: CDR1 SEHNR, CDR2 FQNEAQ (reference sequence). Trimming removed 3 bases from V and 2 bases from J; junction bases left unmatched: 5. The CDR3 runs 16 residues. CDR3 protein: CASSLASSGRAYEQYV. Here the CDR3 DNA reads TGTGCCAGCAGCTTGGCCTCTAGCGGGAGGGCCTACGAGCAGTACGTC.

This chain joins TRBV7-2 and TRBJ2-5, with D possibly matching TRBD2 (5 bases). Germline lookup yields CDR1 SGHTA and CDR2 FQGNSA. This CDR3 contains 13 residues. Trimming cost V 3 bases and J 5 bases, with 10 bases left between them. The chain's CDR3 is CASSFRPGETQYF. The CDR3, as DNA: TGTGCCAGCAGCTTTCGGCCGGGGGAGACCCAGTACTTC.

In this sample, this clonotype turned up a few times. The V call is TRBV20-1, the J call TRBJ2-7; 15 bases line up with TRBD2. Germline V CDR1 and CDR2: DFQATT, SNEGSKA (reference sequence). The V segment lost 6 bases and the J segment 2 bases; nucleotides outside the gene matches: 14. The CDR3 consists of 18 residues. CDR3 nucleotides: TGCAGTGCCATAGCTCCGGGACTAGCGGGAGGCTATACCTACGAGCAGTACTTC. It specifies CSAIAPGLAGGYTYEQYF.

This chain links TRBV9 with TRBJ2-1; tentatively, D is TRBD1 (5 bases). The CDR3 runs 15 residues. CDR1 is SGDLS and CDR2 is YYNGEE in the germline V gene. Trimming cost V 0 bases and J 6 bases, with 13 bases left between them. CDR3: CASSVGPGNPNEQFF. In DNA form, the CDR3 reads TGTGCCAGCAGCGTAGGGCCAGGGAACCCCAATGAGCAGTTCTTC.

This chain connects TRBV5-5 to TRBJ2-1; 10 nucleotides align to TRBD2. CDR1 and CDR2 (germline): SGHKS, YYEKEE (reference sequence). CDR3 length equals 16 residues. V shed 5 bases and J 4 bases; nucleotides not matched to a gene: 9. CDR3 coding DNA: TGTGCCAGCAGACCGTCCGGACTAGCGGTGTACAATGAGCAGTTCTTC. It yields the protein CASRPSGLAVYNEQFF.

The chain couples TRBV7-9 to TRBJ2-3, with TRBD2 matching 11 bases. Trimming removed 3 bases from V and 4 bases from J; junction bases left unmatched: 9. Germline assignment: CDR1 SEHNR and CDR2 FQNEAQ (reference sequence). The CDR3 loop spans 17 amino acids. Written as DNA, the CDR3 is TGTGCCAGCAGCTTTGTGACTAGCGGGATGTACCCAGATACGCAGTATTTT. It yields the protein CASSFVTSGMYPDTQYF.

This clonotype was detected a few times. The chain is built from TRBV12-3 or TRBV12-4 and TRBJ2-2; no clear D. CDR3 size: 13 residues. V was pared by 9 bases and J by 1 base, with 9 bases between. CDR3 nucleotide sequence: TGTGCCAGAACCCCGAAGAACACCGGGGAGCTGTTTTTT. Residues: CARTPKNTGELFF.

This clonotype occurred a few times. The V gene is TRBV7-2, the J gene TRBJ2-5; maybe TRBD2 (6 bases). Germline loops: CDR1 SGHTA, CDR2 FQGNSA. Trimming pared 5 bases from V and 5 bases from J, leaving 18 bases between. The CDR3 is 15 residues long. The CDR3, as DNA: TGTGCCAGCAGCCGGCGAGGGAGTGGAGGGGAGACCCAGTACTTC. It encodes CASSRRGSGGETQYF.

This clonotype was seen a few times. The chain carries TRBV7-2 and TRBJ1-4; 7 bases fit TRBD1. Germline V gene sequence: CDR1 SGHTA, CDR2 FQGNSA. This CDR3 comprises 14 residues. Germline trimming cut 5 bases from V and 7 bases from J; bases unmatched to any gene: 7. The CDR3 coding sequence is TGTGCCAGCAGCCAAGACAGGGCGTCTGAAAAACTGTTTTTT. Translated: CASSQDRASEKLFF.